This T cell receptor (beta chain) is drawn from a study of OX40 agonist ivuxolimab in advanced cancers. The overall study: Participants could have had prior anti-PD-1, anti-PD-L1 or anti-CTLA-4 therapy, and approximately 37% had some. Three patients had partial responses: one hepatocellular carcinoma, two cutaneous melanoma.

Assay used: immunoSEQ multiplex PCR; TCRdb lists only in-frame clones, some missing. The table has about 38,000 clones, more than 60% seen once. Germline CDR1 and CDR2: SQVTM and ANQGSEA. This CDR3 is 10 amino acids long. Of note for this clone: The junction does not match germline at one end; this may be a read error.

This sequence originates from an adult with an advanced solid tumor such as melanoma, head and neck, liver or kidney cancer. The sequencing here drew on CD4+ or CD8+ T cells sorted from blood, taken in a trial of the OX40 agonist ivuxolimab. The chain joins TRBV29-1 to TRBJ2-1; D not resolved. CDR3 in amino acids: CSVQEVNQFF. The CDR3, as DNA: TGCAGCGTTCAAGAAGTAAATCAGTTCTTC.